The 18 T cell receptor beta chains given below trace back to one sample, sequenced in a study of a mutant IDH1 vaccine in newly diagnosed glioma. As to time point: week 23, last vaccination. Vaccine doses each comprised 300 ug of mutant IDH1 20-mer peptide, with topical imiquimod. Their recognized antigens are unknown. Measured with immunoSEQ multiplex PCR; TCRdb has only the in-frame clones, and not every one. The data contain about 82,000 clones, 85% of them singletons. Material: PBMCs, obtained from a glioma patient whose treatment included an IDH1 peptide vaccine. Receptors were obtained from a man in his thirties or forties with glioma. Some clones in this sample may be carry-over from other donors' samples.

CDR3 in DNA: TGCGCCAGCGGAACTCCAGGGGGGTCCTACGAGCAGTACTTC. Its translation: CASGTPGGSYEQYF. This chain joins TRBV4-1 and TRBJ2-7; D is possibly TRBD1 (7 bases). This CDR3 region has 14 residues. The V gene's germline CDR1 is MGHRA and CDR2 YSYEKL. Deletions cut 8 bases from V and 1 base from J, with 15 bases between.

The CDR3 DNA follows: TGTGCCAGCAGCGGCGTGGGGGGCGAGCAGTTCTTC. Protein: CASSGVGGEQFF. The rearrangement links TRBV5-5 to TRBJ2-1; the D gene could be TRBD1 or TRBD2 (6 bases each). V was pared by 4 bases and J by 10 bases, with 12 bases between. Germline V CDR1 and CDR2: SGHKS, YYEKEE (reference sequence). This CDR3 region has 12 residues. Together with reference TRBV5-5 and TRBJ2-1, the CDR3 gives the full variable domain: DAGVTQSPTHLIKTRGQQVTLRCSPISGHKSVSWYQQVLGQGPQFIFQYYEKEERGRGNFPDRFSARQFPNYSSELNVNALLLGDSALYLCASSGVGGEQFFGPGTRLTVL.

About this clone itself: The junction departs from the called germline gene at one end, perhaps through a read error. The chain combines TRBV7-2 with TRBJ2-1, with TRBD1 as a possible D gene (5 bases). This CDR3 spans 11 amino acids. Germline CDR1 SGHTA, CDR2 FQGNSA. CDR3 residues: CASSPDRLLVF. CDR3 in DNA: TGTGCCAGCAGCCCCGACAGATTATTGGTCTTC.

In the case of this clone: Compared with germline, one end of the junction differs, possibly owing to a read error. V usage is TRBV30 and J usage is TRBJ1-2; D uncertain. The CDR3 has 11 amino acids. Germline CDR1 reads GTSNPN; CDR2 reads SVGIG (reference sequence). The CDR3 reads CARSTTGGYTF. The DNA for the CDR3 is TGTGCCCGGAGTACGACGGGTGGCTATACCTTC.

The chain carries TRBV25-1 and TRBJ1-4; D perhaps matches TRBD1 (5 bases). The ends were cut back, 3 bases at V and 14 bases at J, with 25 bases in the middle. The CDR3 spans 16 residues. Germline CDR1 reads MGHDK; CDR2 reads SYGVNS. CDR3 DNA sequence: TGTGCCAGCAGTGACTCCGAAGTGGGGGGACTCAAAGGCCTGTTTTTT. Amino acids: CASSDSEVGGLKGLFF.

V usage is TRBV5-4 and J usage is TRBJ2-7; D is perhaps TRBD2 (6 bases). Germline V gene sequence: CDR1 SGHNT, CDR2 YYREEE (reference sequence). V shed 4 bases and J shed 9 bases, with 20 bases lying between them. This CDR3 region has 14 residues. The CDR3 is CASSRGSAGTVQYF. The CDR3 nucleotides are TGTGCCAGCAGCCGGGGGTCAGCCGGTACCGTGCAGTACTTC.

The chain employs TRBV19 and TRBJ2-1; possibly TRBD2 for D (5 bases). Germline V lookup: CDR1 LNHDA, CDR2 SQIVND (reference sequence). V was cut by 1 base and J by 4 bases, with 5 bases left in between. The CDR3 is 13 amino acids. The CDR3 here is CASSIGTYNEQFF. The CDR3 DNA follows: TGTGCCAGTAGTATAGGGACTTACAATGAGCAGTTCTTC. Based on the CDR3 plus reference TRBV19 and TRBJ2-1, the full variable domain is DGGITQSPKYLFRKEGQNVTLSCEQNLNHDAMYWYRQDPGQGLRLIYYSQIVNDFQKGDIAEGYSVSREKKESFPLTVTSAQKNPTAFYLCASSIGTYNEQFFGPGTRLTVL.

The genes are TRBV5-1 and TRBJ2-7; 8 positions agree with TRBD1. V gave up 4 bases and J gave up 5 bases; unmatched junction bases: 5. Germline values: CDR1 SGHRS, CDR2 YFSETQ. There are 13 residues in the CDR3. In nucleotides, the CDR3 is TGCGCCAGCAGCCCCGGACAGGGTAACGAGCAGTACTTC. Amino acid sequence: CASSPGQGNEQYF.

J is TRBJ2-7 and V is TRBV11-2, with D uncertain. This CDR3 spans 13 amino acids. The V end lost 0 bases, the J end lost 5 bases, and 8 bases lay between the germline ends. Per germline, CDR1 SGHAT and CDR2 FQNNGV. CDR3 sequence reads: CASSLDIVNEQYF. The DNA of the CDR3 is TGTGCCAGCAGCTTAGATATCGTTAACGAGCAGTACTTC.

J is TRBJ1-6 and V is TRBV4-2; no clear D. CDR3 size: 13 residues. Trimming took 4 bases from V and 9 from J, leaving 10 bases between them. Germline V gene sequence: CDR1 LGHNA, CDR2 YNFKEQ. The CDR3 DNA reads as TGTGCCAGCAGCCTAGGTCGCCGTTCACCCCTCCACTTT. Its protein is CASSLGRRSPLHF.

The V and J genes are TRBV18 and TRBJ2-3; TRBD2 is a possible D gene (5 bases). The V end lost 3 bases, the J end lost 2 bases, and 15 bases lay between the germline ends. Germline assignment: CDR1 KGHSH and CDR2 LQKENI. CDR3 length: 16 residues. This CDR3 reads CASSPTLATYTDTQYF. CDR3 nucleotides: TGTGCCAGCTCACCCACCCTAGCAACATACACAGATACGCAGTATTTT.

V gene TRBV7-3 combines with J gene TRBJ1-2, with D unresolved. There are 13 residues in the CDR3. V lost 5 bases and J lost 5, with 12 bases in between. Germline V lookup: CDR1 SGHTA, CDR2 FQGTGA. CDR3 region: CASSLTDGYGYTF. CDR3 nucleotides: TGTGCCAGCAGCCTCACTGACGGGTATGGCTACACCTTC. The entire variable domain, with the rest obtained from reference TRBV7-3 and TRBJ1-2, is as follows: GAGVSQTPSNKVTEKGKYVELRCDPISGHTALYWYRQSLGQGPEFLIYFQGTGAADDSGLPNDRFFAVRPEGSVSTLKIQRTERGDSAVYLCASSLTDGYGYTFGSGTRLTVV.

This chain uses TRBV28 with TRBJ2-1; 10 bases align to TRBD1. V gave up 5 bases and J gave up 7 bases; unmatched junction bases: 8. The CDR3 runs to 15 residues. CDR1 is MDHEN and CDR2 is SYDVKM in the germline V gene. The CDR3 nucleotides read TGTGCCAGCAGTCCCCACCGGGACAGGGGAAATGAGCAGTTCTTC. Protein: CASSPHRDRGNEQFF.

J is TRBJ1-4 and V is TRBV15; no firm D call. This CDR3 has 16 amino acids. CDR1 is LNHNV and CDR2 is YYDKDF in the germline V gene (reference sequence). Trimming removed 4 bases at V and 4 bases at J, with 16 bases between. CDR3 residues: CATSTHFSRRNEKLFF. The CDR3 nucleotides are TGTGCCACCAGCACCCACTTTAGCAGACGTAATGAAAAACTGTTTTTT.

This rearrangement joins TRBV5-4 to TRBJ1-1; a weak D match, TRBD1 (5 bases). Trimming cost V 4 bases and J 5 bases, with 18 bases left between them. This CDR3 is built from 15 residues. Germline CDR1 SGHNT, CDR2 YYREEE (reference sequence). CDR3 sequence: CASSSGDAGGTEAFF. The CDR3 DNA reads TGTGCCAGCAGCAGCGGAGACGCGGGGGGTACTGAAGCTTTCTTT.

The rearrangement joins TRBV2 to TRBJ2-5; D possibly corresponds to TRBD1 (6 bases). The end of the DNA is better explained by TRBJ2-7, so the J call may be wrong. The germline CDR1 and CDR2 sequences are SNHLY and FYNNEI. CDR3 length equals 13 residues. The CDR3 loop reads CASAKTGFSEQYF. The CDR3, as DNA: TGTGCCAGTGCGAAGACAGGTTTTTCCGAGCAGTACTTC.

This CDR3 is CASSVQPDTQYF. CDR3 nucleotides: TGTGCCAGCAGCGTGCAGCCAGATACGCAGTATTTT. This chain joins TRBV9 and TRBJ2-3; no firm D call. Trimming removed 2 bases from V and 4 bases from J, with 5 bases in between. Germline V gives CDR1 SGDLS, CDR2 YYNGEE. The CDR3 loop spans 12 amino acids.

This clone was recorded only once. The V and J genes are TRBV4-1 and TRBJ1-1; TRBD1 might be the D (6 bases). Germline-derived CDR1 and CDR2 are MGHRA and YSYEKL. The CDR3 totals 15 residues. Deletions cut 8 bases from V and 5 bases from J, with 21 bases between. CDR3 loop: CASAVPGQGWTEAFF. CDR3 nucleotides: TGCGCCAGCGCCGTCCCCGGGCAGGGGTGGACTGAAGCTTTCTTT.